This section outlines one TCR beta chain sequence together with its context. What it binds is unknown. This entry is derived from a study of cytomegalovirus exposure and HLA in healthy donors. Across the study: As released early, the data held some 80 million unique TCRs from HLA-typed donors.

The V end lost 7 bases, the J end lost 0 bases, and 4 bases lay between the germline ends. This CDR3 is built from 11 residues. CDR1 and CDR2 from the germline V gene are ENHRY and SYGVKD. The PCR was carried out with 60 Vbeta primers and 13 Jbeta primers. Profiled with immunoSEQ multiplex PCR; TCRdb holds only in-frame clones, not every one. The sample contains 130,000 or so clones, about three quarters of which appear only once. Notes on the study in general: Reportedly, a later analysis found an Asian-associated ancestry cluster had fewer N-insertions than the approximately 600-donor mean. Previously analyzed data showed that most TCR beta V segments were productive at a frequency of about 90% or about 30%. Sequencing had likely introduced a cluster of highly shared sequence variants as an artifact.

What was sequenced was PBMCs. The receptor was derived from a man between 40 and 49 years old in good health and CMV-seronegative. V is TRBV10-3 and J is TRBJ2-7; D is unresolved. As DNA, the CDR3 is TGTGCCATCACAAACTCCTACGAGCAGTACTTC. Protein sequence: CAITNSYEQYF.